This paragraph reports one TCR beta chain. Random-hexamer reverse transcription was applied to about 0.45 to 1 ug RNA. Each CDR3 protein gets one entry after TCRdb re-called the immunoSEQ multiplex PCR reads with MiXCR. The sample includes more than 110,000 distinct CDR3 sequences, around 93% seen only once; the top ten take more than 0.14%. The sample originates from a study of CD8 T cells in Susac syndrome. Study-wide context: Patients with Susac syndrome were therapy-naive, taking corticosteroids, with some also receiving intravenous immunoglobulin, or taking intravenous immunoglobulin alone at the time their blood was drawn.

The CDR3 extends over 15 amino acids. Per the germline V gene, CDR1 is LGHNA and CDR2 is YNFKEQ. The J segment lost 6 bases and the V segment lost 1 base, leaving 6 bases of the junction unmatched. The sequence was obtained from a human donor with Susac syndrome. The V gene is TRBV4-2, the J gene TRBJ2-3; the match to TRBD2 covers 8 bases. Sample: CD4+ T cells from PBMCs. The CDR3 sequence is CASSQAGTRPDTQYF. The CDR3 coding sequence is TGTGCCAGCAGCCAAGCCGGGACTAGACCGGATACGCAGTATTTT.